This TCR beta chain is drawn from a study of T cell changes during pregnancy in multiple sclerosis. From germline, CDR1 is SGDLS and CDR2 YYNGEE. The CDR3 extends over 15 amino acids. With 0 bases removed from V and 3 bases from J, the gap between germline ends came to 9 bases. The repertoire was sequenced with immunoSEQ multiplex PCR; TCRdb's copy has only in-frame clones and lacks some. The sample gives tens of thousands of clones, about nine tenths of which show up once; under 2% is in the top ten. The chain employs TRBV9 and TRBJ2-2; D is perhaps TRBD1 (5 bases). The sequences come from peripheral blood, collected in the second trimester of pregnancy. This sequence was found in a female donor with multiple sclerosis, enrolled in a pregnancy study. The CDR3 loop is CASSVVGADTGELFF. The CDR3 region has the DNA TGTGCCAGCAGCGTAGTAGGGGCAGACACCGGGGAGCTGTTTTTT.